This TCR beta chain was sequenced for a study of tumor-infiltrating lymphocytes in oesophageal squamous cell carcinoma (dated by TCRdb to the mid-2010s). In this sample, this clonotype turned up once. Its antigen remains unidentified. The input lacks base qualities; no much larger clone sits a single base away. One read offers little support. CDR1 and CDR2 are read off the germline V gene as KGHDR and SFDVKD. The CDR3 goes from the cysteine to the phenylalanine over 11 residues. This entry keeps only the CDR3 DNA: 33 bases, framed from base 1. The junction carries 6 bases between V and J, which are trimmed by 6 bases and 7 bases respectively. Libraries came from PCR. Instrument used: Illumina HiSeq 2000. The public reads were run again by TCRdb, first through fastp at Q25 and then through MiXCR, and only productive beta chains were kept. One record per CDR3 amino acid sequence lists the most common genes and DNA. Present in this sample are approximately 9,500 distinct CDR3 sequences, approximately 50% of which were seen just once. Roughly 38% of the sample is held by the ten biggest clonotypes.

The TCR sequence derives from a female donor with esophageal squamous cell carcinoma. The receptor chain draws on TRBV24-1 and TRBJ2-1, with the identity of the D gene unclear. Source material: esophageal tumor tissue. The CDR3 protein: CATSFRNEQFF. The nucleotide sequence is TGTGCCACCAGTTTTAGGAATGAGCAGTTCTTC.